This is a list of T cell receptor beta chains from one sample in a study of spatial heterogeneity in lung cancer. TCRdb independently ran MiXCR on the 5' RACE reads; one entry per CDR3 protein. The sample has about 6,100 distinct CDR3 sequences; under 15% are singletons. Material: normal lung tissue next to the tumor, obtained at surgery. The receptors shown here come from a male donor with early-stage non-small cell lung cancer. The CDR3 runs from the conserved cysteine through the conserved F or W. A D gene is named only where the DNA matches it firmly. Some rows have no size entry. The others give once, few or many, or a class for an expanded clone.

size	length	V	D	J	DNA	CDR3
many	14	TRBV2	-	TRBJ2-7	TGTGCCAGCAGTGAGCAGGGTGGCTCCTACGAGCAGTACTTC	CASSEQGGSYEQYF
many	15	TRBV20-1	TRBD2	TRBJ2-7	TGCAGTGCGTTGGGCAAACCGGGACTAGGCTACGAGCAGTACTTC	CSALGKPGLGYEQYF
once	13	TRBV2	-	TRBJ2-7	TGTGCCAGCAGTGCCGGGATCTCCTACGAGCAGTACTTC	CASSAGISYEQYF
medium-sized	12	TRBV20-1	-	TRBJ2-5	TGCAGTGCGATGGACGGGCAAGAGACCCAGTACTTC	CSAMDGQETQYF
-	18	TRBV7-2	-	TRBJ1-2	TGTGCCAGCAGCTTACCCCTACTGACAGCTTCAGCTAACTATGGCTACACCTTC	CASSLPLLTASANYGYTF
-	14	TRBV11-3	-	TRBJ2-1	TGTGCCAGCGAAAACAGCGGGCGGGGCAATGAGCAGTTCTTC	CASENSGRGNEQFF
many	15	TRBV5-4	-	TRBJ2-2	TGTGCCAGCAGCTTGTCTCTCGCGAACACCGGGGAGCTGTTTTTT	CASSLSLANTGELFF
many	14	TRBV7-2	-	TRBJ2-3	TGTGCCAGCAGCTTACGGGCCTTCACAGATACGCAGTATTTT	CASSLRAFTDTQYF
many	17	TRBV27	-	TRBJ1-5	TGTGCCAGCAGTTTAAAAGGTGGTGGACAGACTTCTTGGCCCCAGCATTTT	CASSLKGGGQTSWPQHF
-	16	TRBV6-2/TRBV6-3	TRBD1	TRBJ1-2	TGTGCCAGCAGCAAGGAGACAGGGGGCTGGGGCTATGGCTACACCTTC	CASSKETGGWGYGYTF
few	14	TRBV5-1	-	TRBJ2-3	TGCGCCGGCTCCAGGGGCTACAGCACAGATACGCAGTATTTT	CAGSRGYSTDTQYF
medium-sized	14	TRBV28	-	TRBJ2-1	TGTGCCAGCAGTCCGACTGAGGGCGTAAATGAGCAGTTCTTC	CASSPTEGVNEQFF
many	23	TRBV6-1	TRBD2	TRBJ2-1	TGTGCCAGCAGTGAAGCTCTTGTTTTCGGTAGCGGGAGGGGTCCTAGCTCCTACAATGAGCAGTTCTTC	CASSEALVFGSGRGPSSYNEQFF
medium-sized	14	TRBV7-3	-	TRBJ2-1	TGTGCCAGCAGCTCCCCTTTGGGAAACAATGAGCAGTTCTTC	CASSSPLGNNEQFF
many	14	TRBV6-5	-	TRBJ1-2	TGTGCCAGCAAACTTACTGGGCAGTCCTATGGCTACACCTTC	CASKLTGQSYGYTF
few	19	TRBV7-2	TRBD1	TRBJ2-5	TGTGCCAGCAGCTTAGAGGGACAGGCGACAGGGAGGAGGATGGAGACCCAGTACTTC	CASSLEGQATGRRMETQYF
medium-sized	12	TRBV6-1	-	TRBJ1-1	TGTGCCAGCAGTGACGTATACAGGGAAGCTTTCTTT	CASSDVYREAFF
medium-sized	13	TRBV7-3	-	TRBJ2-3	TGTGCCAGCAGCTTATTCGCTTCAGCCATCAGGTATTTT	CASSLFASAIRYF
large	16	TRBV10-3	-	TRBJ2-1	TGTGCCATCAGTGAGTCGGGTCAGGAACCCTACAATGAGCAGTTCTTC	CAISESGQEPYNEQFF
many	13	TRBV12-3/TRBV12-4	-	TRBJ1-1	TGTGCCAGCAGTTTTAACGGGAACACTGAAGCTTTCTTT	CASSFNGNTEAFF
medium-sized	13	TRBV20-1	-	TRBJ1-2	TGCAGTGGAACCGGGGACCATTTATCTGGCTACACCTTC	CSGTGDHLSGYTF
many	12	TRBV30	-	TRBJ2-7	TGTGCCTGGAGTGGACTGACCTACGAGCAGTACTTC	CAWSGLTYEQYF
many	16	TRBV24-1	TRBD1	TRBJ2-7	TGTGCCACCAGTGGCTCCGGGACAGGGGACCCCTACGAGCAGTACTTC	CATSGSGTGDPYEQYF
medium-sized	15	TRBV6-2/TRBV6-3	TRBD1	TRBJ1-2	TGTGCCAGCAGTCTTACAGGGGGCGCGGGGTATGGCTACACCTTC	CASSLTGGAGYGYTF
medium-sized	14	TRBV19	-	TRBJ2-7	TGTGCCAGTAGTATGGGACCTCAACCCTACGAGCAGTACTTC	CASSMGPQPYEQYF
many	15	TRBV20-1	-	TRBJ2-7	TGCAGTGCTAGCGGTGTCGGCGGCTACTTCTACGAGCAGTACTTC	CSASGVGGYFYEQYF
many	15	TRBV19	-	TRBJ2-6	TGTGCCAGTAGTGTATCAGGGACCGGGGCCAACGTCCTGACTTTC	CASSVSGTGANVLTF
many	14	TRBV30	TRBD1	TRBJ1-1	TGTGCCTGGAACTTAGGACAGGTGAACACTGAAGCTTTCTTT	CAWNLGQVNTEAFF
medium-sized	14	TRBV7-6	-	TRBJ2-2	TGTGCCAGCAGCTTAGGGGGGCCCACCGGGGAGCTGTTTTTT	CASSLGGPTGELFF
many	14	TRBV7-9	TRBD2	TRBJ2-3	TGTGCCACCTACGGACTAGGGACTTGGGATACGCAGTATTTT	CATYGLGTWDTQYF
medium-sized	12	TRBV29-1	-	TRBJ1-1	TGCAGCGTGGGGGAGGGGTACACTGAAGCTTTCTTT	CSVGEGYTEAFF
many	12	TRBV30	-	TRBJ2-6	TGTGCCTGGTCCTCTGGGGCCAACGTCCTGACTTTC	CAWSSGANVLTF
medium-sized	11	TRBV30	TRBD2	TRBJ2-1	TGTGCCTGGAATTTCGGGGGGGAGCAGTTCTTC	CAWNFGGEQFF
medium-sized	12	TRBV18	-	TRBJ2-5	TGTGCCAGCTCAACCCTTCAAGAGACCCAGTACTTC	CASSTLQETQYF
many	15	TRBV4-1	-	TRBJ1-2	TGCGCCAGCAGCCAAGTAAGGGGGAAGGACTATGGCTACACCTTC	CASSQVRGKDYGYTF
many	15	TRBV7-9	-	TRBJ1-1	TGTGCCAGCAGCTTAGCCGACAGGATGAACACTGAAGCTTTCTTT	CASSLADRMNTEAFF
many	17	TRBV4-1	-	TRBJ1-5	TGCGCCAGCAGCCAATTAAGACTCTTAGGAGACAATCAGCCCCAGCATTTT	CASSQLRLLGDNQPQHF
medium-sized	15	TRBV5-1	-	TRBJ2-7	TGCGCCAGCAGCTTGGGCGGGACGCTCTCCTACGAGCAGTACTTC	CASSLGGTLSYEQYF
many	14	TRBV19	-	TRBJ2-6	TGTGCCAGTAGTACCGGGGCTGGGGCCAACGTCCTGACTTTC	CASSTGAGANVLTF
many	16	TRBV20-1	TRBD2	TRBJ2-3	TGCAGTGCTAGTACCGCGGGAGCCGGCGGCACAGATACGCAGTATTTT	CSASTAGAGGTDTQYF
medium-sized	15	TRBV4-2	TRBD1	TRBJ1-1	TGTGCCAGCAGCCAAGAGGACAGGGGCTGGGCAGAAGCTTTCTTT	CASSQEDRGWAEAFF
medium-sized	12	TRBV12-3/TRBV12-4	-	TRBJ1-3	TGTGCCAGTACCTTGAGTGGAAACACCATATATTTT	CASTLSGNTIYF
many	16	TRBV6-5	-	TRBJ1-3	TGTGCCAGCACCATTGGGGCCAACCCGGCCGGAAACACCATATATTTT	CASTIGANPAGNTIYF
few	14	TRBV3-1	-	TRBJ2-1	TGTGCCAGCAGCCAAGCGTCAGCCAACGCTGAGCAGTTCTTC	CASSQASANAEQFF
medium-sized	18	TRBV5-4	TRBD1	TRBJ2-6	TGTGCCAGCAGCTTGGGGGACAGGTTAGCTTCTGGGGCCAACGTCCTGACTTTC	CASSLGDRLASGANVLTF
many	15	TRBV7-9	TRBD1	TRBJ2-1	TGTGCCAGCGCCGATGGGACAGGGGGTTACAATGAGCAGTTCTTC	CASADGTGGYNEQFF
medium-sized	17	TRBV12-1	-	TRBJ2-1	TGTGCCAGCAGCATAGGACTAGCGGGCCTCTCCTACAATGAGCAGTTCTTC	CASSIGLAGLSYNEQFF
-	14	TRBV5-4	TRBD2	TRBJ2-3	TGTGCCAGCAGCCTAGCGGCTAGCACAGATACGCAGTATTTT	CASSLAASTDTQYF
medium-sized	19	TRBV4-1	TRBD1	TRBJ2-6	TGCGCCAGCAGCCAAGGACCGGACAGGTTAATTGCTGGGGCCAACGTCCTGACTTTC	CASSQGPDRLIAGANVLTF
medium-sized	14	TRBV6-2/TRBV6-3	-	TRBJ2-3	TGTGCCAGCAGTCACGGGTCTCCCTTGAGTACGCAGTATTTT	CASSHGSPLSTQYF
many	15	TRBV30	TRBD2	TRBJ2-3	TGTGCCTCTAAACCGACTAGCGGGAGTGGGGATACGCAGTATTTT	CASKPTSGSGDTQYF
medium-sized	15	TRBV28	-	TRBJ2-7	TGTGCCAGCAGTTTGACGGTGAGGGGGGGACACGAGCAGTACTTC	CASSLTVRGGHEQYF
medium-sized	17	TRBV2	TRBD1	TRBJ1-1	TGTGCCAGCAGTGAAGCGCTTCCAGGGGGCTTGAACACTGAAGCTTTCTTT	CASSEALPGGLNTEAFF
-	13	TRBV29-1	TRBD2	TRBJ2-1	TGCAGCGTTGGGAGTCCTAGCGGGAACGGACCGTTCTTC	CSVGSPSGNGPFF
large	14	TRBV20-1	TRBD1	TRBJ2-7	TGCAGTGCGTTCGGACAGGGGAGCTCCTACGAGCAGTACTTC	CSAFGQGSSYEQYF
medium-sized	14	TRBV27	-	TRBJ1-2	TGTGCCAGCAGTTTAAGGCAGGGTTCGGATGGCTACACCTTC	CASSLRQGSDGYTF
-	12	TRBV29-1	-	TRBJ2-7	TGCAGCGCCCGGTCGGGGTCCTACGAGCAGTACTTC	CSARSGSYEQYF
many	14	TRBV7-9	-	TRBJ2-3	TGTGCCAGCAGCCCTTCCGGGACAACAGATACGCAGTATTTT	CASSPSGTTDTQYF
many	15	TRBV28	-	TRBJ1-2	TGTGCCAGCAGTTTCCAGCACGGGGATACCGGTGGCTACACCTTC	CASSFQHGDTGGYTF
many	17	TRBV29-1	TRBD1	TRBJ2-3	TGCAGCGTAGGGAGAGGGACAGGCGTGCATAGCACAGATACGCAGTATTTT	CSVGRGTGVHSTDTQYF